Shown below are 14 T cell receptor beta chains from a single sample sequenced in a study of cytomegalovirus exposure and HLA in healthy donors. Primers: 60 Vbeta forward and 13 Jbeta reverse. Data came from immunoSEQ multiplex PCR; TCRdb stores just in-frame clones and leaves some out. The data contain approximately 140,000 clones, roughly three fifths of them singletons. Source material: PBMCs. Every receptor here comes from a woman aged 55-70 years in good health and CMV-seronegative.

This clone was seen a few times. This rearrangement joins TRBV27 to TRBJ2-3, with 9 bases that match TRBD2. This CDR3 is built from 16 residues. The germline gives CDR1 MNHEY, CDR2 SMNVEV (reference sequence). Germline trimming cut 6 bases from V and 3 bases from J; bases unmatched to any gene: 10. CDR3: CASSPRSGGSTDTQYF. DNA of the CDR3: TGTGCCAGCAGCCCTCGCAGCGGGGGGTCGACAGATACGCAGTATTTT.

V usage is TRBV11-3 and J usage is TRBJ2-7; TRBD1 matches at 9 bases. Germline V CDR1 and CDR2: SGHNT, YENEEA. The CDR3 has 14 residues. Trimming removed 5 bases from V and 5 bases from J; junction bases left unmatched: 7. The CDR3 DNA follows: TGTGCCAGCAGCCCCGGACAGGGGAGCCACGAGCAGTACTTC. Translating it yields CASSPGQGSHEQYF.

This clone was observed a single time. The chain employs TRBV7-2 and TRBJ2-2, with 7 bases matching TRBD1. Germline CDR1 and CDR2: SGHTA and FQGNSA. The CDR3 sequence is 16 residues long. The V gene end was trimmed by 6 bases and the J gene end by 5 bases; junction bases not matched to a gene: 12. CDR3 residues: CASSPGGAGTTGELFF. DNA for the CDR3: TGTGCCAGCAGTCCAGGGGGAGCCGGAACGACCGGGGAGCTGTTTTTT.

V and J are TRBV11-1 and TRBJ1-1, with D possibly matching TRBD1 (6 bases). This CDR3 has 14 residues. Germline V gene lookup returns CDR1 SGHAT and CDR2 FQDESV (reference sequence). Trimming left V 6 bases short and J 2 bases short, with 13 bases between. CDR3 sequence: CASSSGQINTEAFF. The CDR3 DNA reads TGTGCCAGCAGTTCTGGACAGATCAACACTGAAGCTTTCTTT.

This clone was counted a few times. The germline gene is not matched at one end of the junction; a read error may be the cause. The chain uses TRBV20-1 and TRBJ2-3; a possible D gene is TRBD2 (5 bases). Germline V gives CDR1 DFQATT, CDR2 SNEGSKA (reference sequence). This CDR3 is built from 11 residues. The CDR3 DNA is TGCAGTGCGAGAGGCGGGGATACGCAGTATTTT. It translates to CSARGGDTQYF.

V usage is TRBV28 and J usage is TRBJ1-5, with D unclear. The CDR3 has 14 residues. Germline V gene lookup returns CDR1 MDHEN and CDR2 SYDVKM. V lost 5 bases to trimming and J lost 4 bases, with 12 bases between them. In DNA form, the CDR3 reads TGTGCCAGCAGTCTCTTATCGGGAAATCAGCCCCAGCATTTT. The encoded protein is CASSLLSGNQPQHF.

The rearrangement uses TRBV12-5 and TRBJ2-5, with 7 bases that match TRBD1. CDR3 size: 13 residues. Germline V gene data show CDR1 as LGHNT and CDR2 as FRNRAP. After removal of 1 base from V and 6 bases from J, the junction contained 2 bases not matched to a gene. CDR3: CASGLDRGQTQYF. DNA of the CDR3: TGTGCTAGTGGTTTGGACAGGGGACAGACCCAGTACTTC.

The chain employs TRBV11-2 and TRBJ2-7; TRBD2 matches at 13 bases. J lost 6 bases, V lost 4 bases, and 3 bases had no gene match. The CDR3 extends over 14 amino acids. Germline loops: CDR1 SGHAT, CDR2 FQNNGV. DNA of the CDR3: TGTGCCAGCAGCTCCACTAGCGGGGGGGCCGAGCAGTACTTC. It specifies CASSSTSGGAEQYF.

The rearrangement links TRBV7-2 to TRBJ2-7; maybe TRBD2 (5 bases). The CDR3 length is 14 residues. Germline CDR1 reads SGHTA; CDR2 reads FQGNSA. V was cut by 5 bases and J by 0 bases, with 11 bases left in between. The CDR3 reads CASSERTASYEQYF. The CDR3 nucleotides read TGTGCCAGCAGCGAGCGGACGGCCTCCTACGAGCAGTACTTC. The full variable domain, in which reference TRBV7-2 and TRBJ2-7 provide the parts outside the CDR3, is GAGVSQSPSNKVTEKGKDVELRCDPISGHTALYWYRQSLGQGLEFLIYFQGNSAPDKSGLPSDRFSAERTGGSVSTLTIQRTQQEDSAVYLCASSERTASYEQYFGPGTRLTVT.

There are a few counts of this clone. The rearrangement links TRBV2 to TRBJ1-1, with TRBD1 as a possible D gene (5 bases). V was cut by 6 bases and J by 5 bases, with 13 bases left in between. Germline lookup yields CDR1 SNHLY and CDR2 FYNNEI. The CDR3 covers 13 residues. The CDR3 coding sequence is TGTGCCAGCAGGAACAGGAGGGAGACTGAAGCTTTCTTT. Translating it yields CASRNRRETEAFF.

This rearrangement joins TRBV27 to TRBJ1-6, with 7 nucleotides matching TRBD1. There are 15 residues in the CDR3. Germline V gene sequence: CDR1 MNHEY, CDR2 SMNVEV (reference sequence). The V segment lost 3 bases and the J segment 4 bases; nucleotides outside the gene matches: 3. For the CDR3, the DNA is TGTGCCAGCAGTTTCAGGGGGTATTATAATTCACCCCTCCACTTT. This translates into CASSFRGYYNSPLHF.

To note about this clone: Additional DNA sequences in this sample encode the identical CDR3. The chain links TRBV5-4 to TRBJ1-1; 7 bases map to TRBD1. The V segment lost 0 bases and the J segment 5 bases; nucleotides outside the gene matches: 4. This CDR3 is 14 amino acids long. Germline V gene lookup returns CDR1 SGHNT and CDR2 YYREEE (reference sequence). CDR3 amino acids: CASSLEGQRTEAFF. The CDR3 nucleotides read TGTGCCAGCAGCTTGGAGGGACAGAGGACTGAAGCTTTCTTT.

The rearrangement joins TRBV9 to TRBJ1-3; D call uncertain. Looked up from germline, CDR1 is SGDLS and CDR2 is YYNGEE. V dropped 0 bases and J dropped 4 bases, with 5 bases sitting between them. The length of the CDR3 is 13 residues. In DNA form, the CDR3 reads TGTGCCAGCAGCGTAGCTCTCGGAAACACCATATATTTT. Amino acid sequence: CASSVALGNTIYF.

This clone was recorded only once. The rearrangement uses TRBV7-9 and TRBJ2-7, with 10 bases fitting TRBD1. Trimming cost V 1 base and J 3 bases; bases outside gene matches: 3. The length of the CDR3 is 15 residues. Per the germline V gene, CDR1 is SEHNR and CDR2 is FQNEAQ (reference sequence). This CDR3 reads CASSLGGQGLYEQYF. The CDR3 region has the DNA TGTGCCAGCAGCTTAGGGGGACAGGGGCTCTACGAGCAGTACTTC.